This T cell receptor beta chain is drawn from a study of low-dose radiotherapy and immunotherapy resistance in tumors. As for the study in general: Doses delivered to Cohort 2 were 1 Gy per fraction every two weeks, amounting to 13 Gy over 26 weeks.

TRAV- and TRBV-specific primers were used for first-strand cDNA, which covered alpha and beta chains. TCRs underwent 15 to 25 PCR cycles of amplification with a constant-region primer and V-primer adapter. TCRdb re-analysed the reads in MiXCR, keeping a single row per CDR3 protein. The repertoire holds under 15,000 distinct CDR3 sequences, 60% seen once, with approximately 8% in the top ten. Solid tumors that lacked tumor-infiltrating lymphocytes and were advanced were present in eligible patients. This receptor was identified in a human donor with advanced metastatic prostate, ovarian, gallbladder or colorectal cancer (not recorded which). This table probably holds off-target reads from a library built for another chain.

The DNA for the CDR3 is TGTGCCAGCAGCTTTTGGGGCTCCTACGAGCAGTACTTC. Amino acid sequence: CASSFWGSYEQYF. This chain uses TRBV7-2 with TRBJ2-7; D unresolved. Germline lookup yields CDR1 SGHTA and CDR2 FQGNSA. CDR3 length: 13 amino acids. V was trimmed by 3 bases and J by 0 bases, leaving 6 bases between them.